These T cell receptor beta chains were read from a single sample in a study of blood T cell repertoires in COVID-19. TCRdb's copy holds only in-frame clones and misses some; the assay was immunoSEQ multiplex PCR. This repertoire shows about 490,000 clones, 75% to 90% found once; its top ten account for about 3%. Sequencing used peripheral blood. These receptors were obtained from a human donor in a cohort sampled during active COVID-19. Both conserved end residues are part of each CDR3. A D gene is named only where the DNA matches it firmly. The size field is filled for only some rows; it gives once, few, many or a size class.

abundance	d_gene	v_gene	j_gene	CDR3nt	CDR3aa
-	-	TRBV3-1/TRBV3-2	TRBJ1-1	TGTGCCAGCAGCCAGGGCCAGCCGAACACTGAAGCTTTCTTT	CASSQGQPNTEAFF
-	TRBD2	TRBV6-2/TRBV6-3	TRBJ2-1	TGTGCCAGCAGTTATCACTCCGGGAGGGGTGAGCAGTTCTTC	CASSYHSGRGEQFF
-	-	TRBV5-4	TRBJ2-7	TGTGCCAGCAGCTTGGCCCCGGGACACCATCCCTACGAGCAGTACTTC	CASSLAPGHHPYEQYF
-	-	TRBV5-4	TRBJ1-4	TGTGCCAGCAGCTCCGAGGCGGGGGTCGGAGAAAAACTGTTTTTT	CASSSEAGVGEKLFF
-	-	TRBV5-1	TRBJ1-1	TGCGCCAGCAGCTTGGTATCCCTAAACGCTGAAGCTTTCTTT	CASSLVSLNAEAFF
-	-	TRBV5-4	TRBJ1-2	TGTGCCAGCAGCTTTGGGGGGGTCGATGGCTACACCTTC	CASSFGGVDGYTF
-	-	TRBV14	TRBJ2-3	TGTGCCAGCAGCCCTCTAATCTCGGGCACAGATACGCAGTATTTT	CASSPLISGTDTQYF
-	TRBD1	TRBV7-2	TRBJ1-3	TGTGCCAGCAGCTTAGCCGGGACAGGGACTGGAAACACCATATATTTT	CASSLAGTGTGNTIYF
-	TRBD1	TRBV19	TRBJ1-5	TGTGCCAGTAGCTTCAAACGGGACAGGGGAAGCAATCAGCCCCAGCATTTT	CASSFKRDRGSNQPQHF
-	-	TRBV7-6	TRBJ2-1	TGTGCCAGCAGTCTAGAGGTTGAGCAGTTCTTC	CASSLEVEQFF
-	TRBD1	TRBV18	TRBJ1-1	TGTGCCAGCTCACCAGGGACAGAACTTGAAGCTTTCTTT	CASSPGTELEAFF
-	-	TRBV6-5	TRBJ1-1	TGTGCCAGCAGTTACAACGCAGGGAGGTACACTGAAGCTTTCTTT	CASSYNAGRYTEAFF
-	-	TRBV21-1	TRBJ1-2	TGTGCCAGCAGCAAAGGGCAGGGAAGGTATGGCTACACCTTC	CASSKGQGRYGYTF
-	TRBD1	TRBV19	TRBJ2-1	TGTGCCAGTAGTGCCCGGGACAGGGAGAATGAGCAGTTCTTC	CASSARDRENEQFF
-	TRBD1	TRBV15	TRBJ2-3	TGTGCCACCTCGGACAGGGTCGGCACAGATACGCAGTATTTT	CATSDRVGTDTQYF
-	-	TRBV7-3	TRBJ1-2	TGTGCCAGCAGCCGCAGAGGGAATGGCTACACCTTC	CASSRRGNGYTF
-	TRBD1	TRBV5-5	TRBJ1-5	TGTGCCAGCAGCGACCGGGACAGTGTTGGGTGGATAGATCAGCCCCAGCATTTT	CASSDRDSVGWIDQPQHF
-	-	TRBV7-2	TRBJ2-7	TGTGCCAGCAGCTTATCGCAGGCGACCTACGAGCAGTACTTC	CASSLSQATYEQYF
-	TRBD1	TRBV30	TRBJ1-5	TGTGCCTGGAGTCAACGTTGGTCCGGACAGGGAAATCAGCCCCAGCATTTT	CAWSQRWSGQGNQPQHF
-	-	TRBV3-1/TRBV3-2	TRBJ1-5	TGTGCCAGCAGCCAAGGAGTCGGGACAAGGGGTCAGCCCCAGCATTTT	CASSQGVGTRGQPQHF
-	-	TRBV29-1	TRBJ2-4	TGCAGCGCGACCCACGAACTCAAAAACATTCAGTACTTC	CSATHELKNIQYF
-	-	TRBV30	TRBJ2-3	TGTGCCTGGACCCACGGAAGGGCGGGGATAGATACGCAGTATTTT	CAWTHGRAGIDTQYF
-	-	TRBV18	TRBJ1-6	TGTGCCAGCTCACCCGAGGGATACCTTAGGAATAATTCACCCCTCCACTTT	CASSPEGYLRNNSPLHF
-	TRBD1	TRBV5-1	TRBJ2-1	TGCGCCAGCAGCCCCACCGGGACAGGGGGCAATGAGCAGTTCTTC	CASSPTGTGGNEQFF
-	-	TRBV5-6	TRBJ2-7	TGTGCCAGCAGCCGCCCCGGCCAGGCCTCCTACGAGCAGTACTTC	CASSRPGQASYEQYF
-	TRBD1	TRBV7-2	TRBJ2-7	TGTGCCAGCAGCTTTCAAGGGACAGTTCCCCACGAGCAGTACTTC	CASSFQGTVPHEQYF
few	TRBD2	TRBV7-2	TRBJ2-7	TGTGCCAGCAGCCCTCGGACTAGCGGGAGCTACGAGCAGTACTTC	CASSPRTSGSYEQYF
-	-	TRBV19	TRBJ2-2	TGTGCCAGTAGTATAAAACTCATTAACACCGGGGAGCTGTTTTTT	CASSIKLINTGELFF
-	-	TRBV5-4	TRBJ2-5	TGTGCCAGCAGCTCCTACCATGGGGGCGGAGAGACCCAGTACTTC	CASSSYHGGGETQYF
-	-	TRBV18	TRBJ1-1	TGTGCCAGCTCACCACAGGATAACGGGAAGGGCACTGAAGCTTTCTTT	CASSPQDNGKGTEAFF
-	TRBD2	TRBV30	TRBJ2-2	TGTGCCTGGAAAGGCGGGAGAAGGGCGAACACCGGGGAGCTGTTTTTT	CAWKGGRRANTGELFF
-	-	TRBV30	TRBJ1-3	TGTGCCTGGAACATCGGGTTATCTGGAAACACCATATATTTT	CAWNIGLSGNTIYF
-	-	TRBV29-1	TRBJ1-2	TGCAGCGTTGACTCAGGGGTTGAGGGCTACACCTTC	CSVDSGVEGYTF
few	TRBD1	TRBV19	TRBJ2-5	TGTGCCAGTAGAAGGACAGGGGCCGTGGCCCAGTACTTC	CASRRTGAVAQYF
-	-	TRBV28	TRBJ1-1	TGTGCCAGCAACGATCTGGGGAGCACTGAAGCTTTCTTT	CASNDLGSTEAFF
few	-	TRBV7-9	TRBJ2-7	TGTGCCAGCAGCTTAGGTCAGGGCTACAGCTCCTACGAGCAGTACTTC	CASSLGQGYSSYEQYF
-	TRBD2	TRBV18	TRBJ2-1	TGTGCCAGCCCGGGACTAGCGGATCGAGAGCAGTTCTTC	CASPGLADREQFF
many	TRBD1	TRBV6-2/TRBV6-3	TRBJ2-7	TGTGCCAGCAGTTACACACCGGGACAGGTCCCATCCAGGGGTAACGAGCAGTACTTC	CASSYTPGQVPSRGNEQYF
-	-	TRBV10-2	TRBJ1-1	TGCGCCAGTACGGGATATAACACTGAAGCTTTCTTT	CASTGYNTEAFF
-	-	TRBV5-4	TRBJ2-5	TGTGCCAGCAGCTTGGACAGAGTAGAGACCCAGTACTTC	CASSLDRVETQYF
-	-	TRBV5-4	TRBJ2-7	TGTGCCAGCAGCTCATGGCGGGACCCCTCCTACGAGCAGTACTTC	CASSSWRDPSYEQYF
once	-	TRBV5-1	TRBJ2-2	TGCGCCAGCAGCTTGGCCGGTGAGACCGGGGAGCTGTTTTTT	CASSLAGETGELFF
few	TRBD2	TRBV3-1/TRBV3-2	TRBJ2-2	TGTGCCAGCAGCCAAGTCCCACTAGCGGTCAACACCGGGGAGCTGTTTTTT	CASSQVPLAVNTGELFF
-	-	TRBV27	TRBJ1-3	TGTGCCAGCAGTTTATCAGCCCAGGGGCTTGGAAACACCATATATTTT	CASSLSAQGLGNTIYF
-	-	TRBV19	TRBJ1-2	TGTGCCAGTAGTATGCAGGGCTATGGCTACACCTTC	CASSMQGYGYTF
-	TRBD1	TRBV28	TRBJ1-2	TGTGCCAGCAGGCGGGACAGGGTGGATGGCTACACCTTC	CASRRDRVDGYTF
-	-	TRBV28	TRBJ2-1	TGTGCCAGCAGTTTAATAGGGGACATCTACAATGAGCAGTTCTTC	CASSLIGDIYNEQFF
-	-	TRBV5-3	TRBJ1-5	TGTGCCAGAAGCGCGGACAATCAGCCCCAGCATTTT	CARSADNQPQHF
-	-	TRBV28	TRBJ1-1	TGTGCCAGCTTTACTAGGCTGAACACTGAAGCTTTCTTT	CASFTRLNTEAFF
-	TRBD1	TRBV7-9	TRBJ1-2	TGTGCCAGCAGCTTAAGGACAGGCAATGACTATGGCTACACCTTC	CASSLRTGNDYGYTF
-	TRBD1	TRBV6-5	TRBJ2-7	TGTGCCAGCAGTCTTAGACAGGGGGAGTCCTACGAGCAGTACTTC	CASSLRQGESYEQYF
-	-	TRBV5-8	TRBJ2-5	TGTGCCAGCAGCTTTTATTTCCGCAGCCAAGAGACCCAGTACTTC	CASSFYFRSQETQYF